The rows below give T cell receptor beta chains drawn from one sample of a study of blood T cells in healthy people across ages. From the 5' RACE reads, TCRdb called clonotypes with MiXCR, one entry per CDR3 protein. The data hold 450,000 to 650,000 distinct CDR3 sequences, with under 30% observed a single time. Separately, the same data were catalogued under a study of T cells of mothers and their children.

Sequenced sample: blood. The source is a boy between 10 and 17 years old in good health. Each CDR3 is given with its conserved first and last residue. Fields, in order: V gene, D gene, clone size, J gene, CDR3 DNA, CDR3 protein. D genes are given only for firm matches. The size field is filled for only some rows; it gives once, few, many or a size class.

v_call: TRBV29-1
d_call: -
clone_size: -
j_call: TRBJ1-1
cdr3_nt: TGCAGCGTTGAATCGAGAAGTATGGGCACTGAAGCTTTCTTT
cdr3_aa: CSVESRSMGTEAFF

v_call: TRBV6-1
d_call: -
clone_size: -
j_call: TRBJ1-4
cdr3_nt: TGTGCCAGCAGTGCCACGACCACTAATGAAAAACTGTTTTTT
cdr3_aa: CASSATTTNEKLFF

v_call: TRBV6-6
d_call: TRBD1
clone_size: -
j_call: TRBJ2-3
cdr3_nt: TGTGCCAGCAGTTACTCGCCAGGGGGAGAGGCAGATACGCAGTATTTT
cdr3_aa: CASSYSPGGEADTQYF

v_call: TRBV7-3
d_call: -
clone_size: few
j_call: TRBJ2-3
cdr3_nt: TGTGCCAGCAGCATCGGGACTACAGATACGCAGTATTTT
cdr3_aa: CASSIGTTDTQYF

v_call: TRBV7-2
d_call: -
clone_size: few
j_call: TRBJ2-3
cdr3_nt: TGTGCCAGCACTACTAGCCTGAGCACAGATACGCAGTATTTT
cdr3_aa: CASTTSLSTDTQYF

v_call: TRBV7-9
d_call: -
clone_size: -
j_call: TRBJ1-2
cdr3_nt: TGTGCCAGCAGCTCGATGACAGGAACGGGAGGCTACACCTTC
cdr3_aa: CASSSMTGTGGYTF

v_call: TRBV6-5
d_call: -
clone_size: few
j_call: TRBJ1-2
cdr3_nt: TGTGCCAGCAGTACCCGAGGGGGGTCGGGCTATGGCTACACCTTC
cdr3_aa: CASSTRGGSGYGYTF

v_call: TRBV24-1
d_call: TRBD1
clone_size: few
j_call: TRBJ2-2
cdr3_nt: TGTGCCACCAGTGATGGAGGGACAGGGTACACCGGGGCGCTGTTTTTT
cdr3_aa: CATSDGGTGYTGALFF

v_call: TRBV6-5
d_call: -
clone_size: -
j_call: TRBJ2-1
cdr3_nt: TGTGCCAGCAGTTACTTGTCAGGGAACAACAATGAGCAGTTCTTC
cdr3_aa: CASSYLSGNNNEQFF

v_call: TRBV20-1
d_call: -
clone_size: few
j_call: TRBJ2-7
cdr3_nt: TGCAGTGTGACAGAGGGCAGATACTACGAGCAGTACTTC
cdr3_aa: CSVTEGRYYEQYF

v_call: TRBV29-1
d_call: -
clone_size: -
j_call: TRBJ1-1
cdr3_nt: TGCAGCGTTGGGTTCAAGAACACTGAAGCTTTCTTT
cdr3_aa: CSVGFKNTEAFF

v_call: TRBV28
d_call: TRBD1
clone_size: few
j_call: TRBJ1-1
cdr3_nt: TGTGCCAGCAGCCCTGGGGGGACAGGGGACACTGAAGCTTTCTTT
cdr3_aa: CASSPGGTGDTEAFF

v_call: TRBV7-2
d_call: -
clone_size: -
j_call: TRBJ2-7
cdr3_nt: TGTGCCAGCAGCTTTAGCTGGGCGGAAACCTACGAGCAGTACTTC
cdr3_aa: CASSFSWAETYEQYF

v_call: TRBV4-3
d_call: TRBD1
clone_size: -
j_call: TRBJ2-7
cdr3_nt: TGCGCCAGCAGCCAAGATTGGACAGGGGTTTACGAGCAGTACTTC
cdr3_aa: CASSQDWTGVYEQYF

v_call: TRBV7-2
d_call: -
clone_size: -
j_call: TRBJ2-1
cdr3_nt: TGTGCCAGCAGCTTAGGGAGGGGGCGAGATGAGCAGTTCTTC
cdr3_aa: CASSLGRGRDEQFF

v_call: TRBV12-3/TRBV12-4
d_call: TRBD1
clone_size: few
j_call: TRBJ2-6
cdr3_nt: TGTGCCAGCAGTTTTAGTGCAGGGGGCTATGGGGCCAACGTCCTGACTTTC
cdr3_aa: CASSFSAGGYGANVLTF

v_call: TRBV29-1
d_call: TRBD1
clone_size: many
j_call: TRBJ2-1
cdr3_nt: TGCAGCGTTGAAGGGACAGGGTCGAAGGTTTACAATGAGCAGTTCTTC
cdr3_aa: CSVEGTGSKVYNEQFF

v_call: TRBV11-2
d_call: TRBD1
clone_size: -
j_call: TRBJ1-1
cdr3_nt: TGTGCCAGCAGCGGAGCCTCCCGGACAGGGGTGGAAACTGAAGCTTTCTTT
cdr3_aa: CASSGASRTGVETEAFF

v_call: TRBV4-2
d_call: -
clone_size: -
j_call: TRBJ1-6
cdr3_nt: TGTGCCAGCAGCCAAGAGTTAAATTCACCCCTCCACTTT
cdr3_aa: CASSQELNSPLHF

v_call: TRBV20-1
d_call: TRBD2
clone_size: many
j_call: TRBJ2-5
cdr3_nt: TGCAGTGCGCCGGGACTAGCGGGAGGACGAGAGTTCTTC
cdr3_aa: CSAPGLAGGREFF

v_call: TRBV4-3
d_call: -
clone_size: -
j_call: TRBJ2-2
cdr3_nt: TGCGCCAGCAGACGACTTGGGTGGGTTAGCACCGGGGAGCTGTTTTTT
cdr3_aa: CASRRLGWVSTGELFF

v_call: TRBV7-2
d_call: -
clone_size: -
j_call: TRBJ2-2
cdr3_nt: TGTGCCAGCAGCCCAACAGGGTCGAACACCGGGGAGCTGTTTTTT
cdr3_aa: CASSPTGSNTGELFF